This TCR beta chain was recorded in a study of cytomegalovirus exposure and HLA in healthy donors. The study's findings and limits: Among immune exposure information, only CMV serostatus was available. As a later analysis revealed, the rate of TCR association differed by HLA locus, with DRB1 most and HLA-C fewest. Presence/absence analyses assumed roughly uniform sequencing depth across donors, which may not hold.

Concerning this clone: What it recognizes is unknown.

The PCR used 60 Vbeta and 13 Jbeta primers. TCRdb keeps only in-frame clones here, not all; method: immunoSEQ multiplex PCR. The sample consists of under 200,000 clones, around 63% of them appearing once. The sample consisted of PBMCs. The clonotype originates from a woman between 18 and 29 years old in good health and CMV-seropositive.

The CDR3 nucleotides read TGTGCCAGCATGACCGGGACAGGGGTTTACTATGGCTACACCTTC. This codes for CASMTGTGVYYGYTF. The chain couples TRBV2 to TRBJ1-2; the match to TRBD1 covers 10 bases. Germline CDR1 is SNHLY and CDR2 is FYNNEI. The CDR3 spans 15 residues. Trimming removed 7 bases from V and 3 bases from J; junction bases left unmatched: 8.